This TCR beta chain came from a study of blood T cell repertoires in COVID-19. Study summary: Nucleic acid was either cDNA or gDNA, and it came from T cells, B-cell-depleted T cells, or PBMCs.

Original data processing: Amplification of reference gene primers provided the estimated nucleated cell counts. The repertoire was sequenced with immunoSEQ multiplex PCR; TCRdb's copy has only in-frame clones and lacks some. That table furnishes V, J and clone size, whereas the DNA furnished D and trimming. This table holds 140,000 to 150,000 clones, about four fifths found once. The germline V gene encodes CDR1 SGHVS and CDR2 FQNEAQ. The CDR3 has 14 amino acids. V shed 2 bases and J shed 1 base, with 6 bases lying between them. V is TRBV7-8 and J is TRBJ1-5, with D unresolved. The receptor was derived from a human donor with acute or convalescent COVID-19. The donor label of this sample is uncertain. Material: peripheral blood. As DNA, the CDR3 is TGTGCCAGCAGCTTAAGAGCGAGCAATCAGCCCCAGCATTTT. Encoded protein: CASSLRASNQPQHF.